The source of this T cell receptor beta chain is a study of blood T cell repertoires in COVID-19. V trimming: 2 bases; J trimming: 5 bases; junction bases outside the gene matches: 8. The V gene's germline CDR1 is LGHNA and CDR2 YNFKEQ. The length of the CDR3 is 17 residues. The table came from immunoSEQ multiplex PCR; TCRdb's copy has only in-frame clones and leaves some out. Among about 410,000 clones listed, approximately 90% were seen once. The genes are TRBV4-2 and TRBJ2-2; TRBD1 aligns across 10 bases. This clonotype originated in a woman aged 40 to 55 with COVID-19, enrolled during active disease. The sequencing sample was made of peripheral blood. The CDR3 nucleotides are TGTGCCAGCAGCCAAATCGTCCCGGGACAGGGGACCGGGGAGCTGTTTTTT. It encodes CASSQIVPGQGTGELFF.